This T cell receptor (beta chain) came from a study of T cell changes during pregnancy in multiple sclerosis. Profiled with immunoSEQ multiplex PCR; TCRdb holds only in-frame clones, not every one. The sample contains roughly 25,000 clones, approximately 89% of which appear only once. The germline gives CDR1 SGHRS, CDR2 YFSETQ. The V and J ends lost 6 bases and 1 base, in that order; junction bases with no gene match: 6. This CDR3 has 15 amino acids. J is TRBJ2-3 and V is TRBV5-1; 9 positions match TRBD2. This clonotype originated in a female donor in good health, enrolled as a control in a pregnancy study. Sequenced material: CD8+ T cells from peripheral blood mononuclear cells, taken in the first trimester of pregnancy. As DNA, the CDR3 is TGCGCCAGCAACAGAGCGGGGGGCGGCACAGATACGCAGTATTTT. Amino acid sequence: CASNRAGGGTDTQYF.